A selection of T cell receptor beta chains follows, all from one sample in a study of blood T cell repertoires in COVID-19. Sequencing was performed with immunoSEQ multiplex PCR; in TCRdb, only in-frame clones are kept and a portion is missing. The sample gives about 150,000 clones, 84% of which show up once; roughly 7.2% is in the top ten. Sequencing was done on a sample of peripheral blood. The receptors derive from a woman in her forties or fifties in a cohort sampled during active or convalescent COVID-19. The CDR3 runs from the conserved cysteine through the conserved F or W. Each record gives: D gene, clone size, J gene, V gene, CDR3 protein, CDR3 DNA. A D gene is named only where the DNA matches it firmly. The listing skips clone size in some rows; elsewhere it reads once, few, many or a size class.

d_gene: TRBD2; abundance: -; j_gene: TRBJ2-1; v_gene: TRBV11-2; CDR3aa: CASSLLAGGVQFF; CDR3nt: TGTGCCAGCAGCTTACTAGCGGGGGGTGTGCAGTTCTTC
d_gene: TRBD1; abundance: -; j_gene: TRBJ1-5; v_gene: TRBV19; CDR3aa: CASSRDRAGGNQPQHF; CDR3nt: TGTGCCAGTAGTCGGGACAGGGCCGGGGGTAATCAGCCCCAGCATTTT
d_gene: -; abundance: -; j_gene: TRBJ1-2; v_gene: TRBV5-1; CDR3aa: CASSLRIDPGNRPGYTF; CDR3nt: TGCGCCAGCAGCCTCCGAATCGACCCAGGGAACCGCCCAGGCTACACCTTC
d_gene: TRBD2; abundance: -; j_gene: TRBJ2-5; v_gene: TRBV7-7; CDR3aa: CASSLGTSQETQYF; CDR3nt: TGTGCTAGCAGCTTAGGGACTAGCCAAGAGACCCAGTACTTC
d_gene: -; abundance: -; j_gene: TRBJ1-4; v_gene: TRBV29-1; CDR3aa: CSVGRGGNEKLFF; CDR3nt: TGCAGCGTTGGAAGGGGGGGAAATGAAAAACTGTTTTTT
d_gene: -; abundance: once; j_gene: TRBJ2-2; v_gene: TRBV6-5; CDR3aa: CASRIQANTGELFF; CDR3nt: TGTGCCAGCAGGATACAGGCGAACACCGGGGAGCTGTTTTTT
d_gene: -; abundance: -; j_gene: TRBJ2-4; v_gene: TRBV15; CDR3aa: CATRDSLAKNIQYF; CDR3nt: TGTGCCACCCGGGACTCTCTAGCCAAAAACATTCAGTACTTC
d_gene: TRBD2; abundance: -; j_gene: TRBJ2-7; v_gene: TRBV5-1; CDR3aa: CASSQRTSGPYEQYF; CDR3nt: TGCGCCAGCAGCCAAAGGACTAGCGGCCCCTACGAGCAGTACTTC
d_gene: -; abundance: -; j_gene: TRBJ2-5; v_gene: TRBV5-1; CDR3aa: CASSFVEETQYF; CDR3nt: TGCGCCAGCAGCTTCGTGGAGGAGACCCAGTACTTC
d_gene: -; abundance: -; j_gene: TRBJ1-6; v_gene: TRBV6-1; CDR3aa: CASREDRDSPLHF; CDR3nt: TGTGCCAGCAGGGAGGACAGAGATTCACCCCTCCACTTT
d_gene: -; abundance: -; j_gene: TRBJ2-7; v_gene: TRBV5-6; CDR3aa: CASSNRESGEQYF; CDR3nt: TGTGCCAGCAGCAACAGGGAAAGCGGCGAGCAGTACTTC
d_gene: TRBD1; abundance: -; j_gene: TRBJ1-1; v_gene: TRBV7-6; CDR3aa: CASSLRTGNTEAFF; CDR3nt: TGTGCCAGCAGCTTAAGGACAGGGAACACTGAAGCTTTCTTT
d_gene: TRBD1; abundance: -; j_gene: TRBJ1-3; v_gene: TRBV3-1/TRBV3-2; CDR3aa: CASSLQGRGNTIYF; CDR3nt: TGTGCCAGCTCTTTACAGGGGAGGGGAAACACCATATATTTT
d_gene: TRBD1; abundance: -; j_gene: TRBJ1-5; v_gene: TRBV30; CDR3aa: CAWSGPTGSPQHF; CDR3nt: TGTGCCTGGAGTGGCCCGACAGGGTCGCCCCAGCATTTT
d_gene: TRBD1; abundance: -; j_gene: TRBJ1-2; v_gene: TRBV30; CDR3aa: CAWRGQGAGGYTF; CDR3nt: TGTGCCTGGCGAGGACAGGGGGCAGGTGGCTACACCTTC
d_gene: TRBD1; abundance: -; j_gene: TRBJ2-2; v_gene: TRBV3-1/TRBV3-2; CDR3aa: CASSQAPGQGSPLYTGELFF; CDR3nt: TGTGCCAGCAGCCAAGCCCCGGGACAGGGGTCTCCCCTCTACACCGGGGAGCTGTTTTTT
d_gene: -; abundance: once; j_gene: TRBJ1-5; v_gene: TRBV19; CDR3aa: CASRPHSSNQPQHF; CDR3nt: TGTGCCAGTAGGCCTCACTCTAGCAATCAGCCCCAGCATTTT
d_gene: TRBD1; abundance: -; j_gene: TRBJ1-4; v_gene: TRBV15; CDR3aa: CATSRDRGGEKLFF; CDR3nt: TGTGCCACCAGCAGGGACAGGGGGGGTGAAAAACTGTTTTTT